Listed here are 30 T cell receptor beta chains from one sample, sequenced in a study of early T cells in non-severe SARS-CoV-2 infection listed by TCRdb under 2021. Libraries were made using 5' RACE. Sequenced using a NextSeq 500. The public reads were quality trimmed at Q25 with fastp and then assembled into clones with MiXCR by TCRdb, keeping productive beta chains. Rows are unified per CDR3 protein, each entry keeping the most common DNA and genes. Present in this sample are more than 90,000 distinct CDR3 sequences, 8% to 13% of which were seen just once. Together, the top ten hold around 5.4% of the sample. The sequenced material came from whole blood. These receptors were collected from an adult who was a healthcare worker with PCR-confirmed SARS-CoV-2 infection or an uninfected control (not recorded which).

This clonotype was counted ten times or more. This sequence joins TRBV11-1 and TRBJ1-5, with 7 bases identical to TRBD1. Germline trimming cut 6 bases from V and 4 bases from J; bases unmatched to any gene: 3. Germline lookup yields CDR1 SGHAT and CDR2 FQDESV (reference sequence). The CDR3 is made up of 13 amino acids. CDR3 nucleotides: TGTGCCAGCAGTATGGGACAGAATCAGCCCCAGCATTTT. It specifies CASSMGQNQPQHF.

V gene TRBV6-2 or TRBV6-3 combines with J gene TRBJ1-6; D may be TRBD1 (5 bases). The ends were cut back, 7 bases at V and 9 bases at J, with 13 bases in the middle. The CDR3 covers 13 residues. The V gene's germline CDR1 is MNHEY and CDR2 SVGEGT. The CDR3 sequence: CASKTGVISPLHF. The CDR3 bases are TGTGCCAGCAAGACGGGGGTGATTTCACCCCTCCACTTT.

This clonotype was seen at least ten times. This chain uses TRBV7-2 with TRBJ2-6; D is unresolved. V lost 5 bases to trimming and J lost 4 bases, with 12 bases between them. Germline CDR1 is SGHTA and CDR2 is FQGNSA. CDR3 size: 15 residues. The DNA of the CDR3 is TGTGCCAGCAGCCTTCAGGTATCCGGGGCCAACGTCCTGACTTTC. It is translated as CASSLQVSGANVLTF.

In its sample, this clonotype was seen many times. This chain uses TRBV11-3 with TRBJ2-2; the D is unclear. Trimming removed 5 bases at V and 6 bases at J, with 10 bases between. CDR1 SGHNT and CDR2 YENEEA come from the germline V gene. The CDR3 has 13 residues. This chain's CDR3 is CASSPDRPGELFF. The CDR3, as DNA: TGTGCCAGCAGCCCCGACCGTCCCGGGGAGCTGTTTTTT. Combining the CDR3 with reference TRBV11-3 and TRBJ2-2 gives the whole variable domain EAGVVQSPRYKIIEKKQPVAFWCNPISGHNTLYWYLQNLGQGPELLIRYENEEAVDDSQLPKDRFSAERLKGVDSTLKIQPAELGDSAVYLCASSPDRPGELFFGEGSRLTVL.

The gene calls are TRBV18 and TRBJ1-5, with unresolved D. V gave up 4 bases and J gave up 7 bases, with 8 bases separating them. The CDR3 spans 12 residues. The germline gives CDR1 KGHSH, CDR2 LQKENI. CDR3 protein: CASSRGVQPQHF. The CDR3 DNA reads TGTGCCAGCTCACGCGGGGTACAGCCCCAGCATTTT.

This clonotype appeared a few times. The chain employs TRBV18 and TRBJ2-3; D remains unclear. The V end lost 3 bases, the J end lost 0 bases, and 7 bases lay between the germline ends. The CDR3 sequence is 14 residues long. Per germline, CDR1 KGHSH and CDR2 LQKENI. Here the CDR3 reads CASSPIRSTDTQYF. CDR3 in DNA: TGTGCCAGCTCACCTATCAGGAGCACAGATACGCAGTATTTT. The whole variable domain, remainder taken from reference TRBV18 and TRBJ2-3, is NAGVMQNPRHLVRRRGQEARLRCSPMKGHSHVYWYRQLPEEGLKFMVYLQKENIIDESGMPKERFSAEFPKEGPSILRIQQVVRGDSAAYFCASSPIRSTDTQYFGPGTRLTVL.

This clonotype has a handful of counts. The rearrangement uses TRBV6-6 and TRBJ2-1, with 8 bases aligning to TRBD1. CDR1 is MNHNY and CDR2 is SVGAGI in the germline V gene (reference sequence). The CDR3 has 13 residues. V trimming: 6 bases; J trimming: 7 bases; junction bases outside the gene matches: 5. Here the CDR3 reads CASSDRGRNEQFF. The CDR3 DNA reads TGTGCCAGCAGCGACAGGGGCCGGAATGAGCAGTTCTTC.

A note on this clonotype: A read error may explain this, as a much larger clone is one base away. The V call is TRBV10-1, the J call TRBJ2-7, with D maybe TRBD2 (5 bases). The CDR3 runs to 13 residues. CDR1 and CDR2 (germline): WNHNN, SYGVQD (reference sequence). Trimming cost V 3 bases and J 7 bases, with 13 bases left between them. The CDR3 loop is CASSDSRTGEQYF. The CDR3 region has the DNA TGCGCCAGCAGTGATAGCAGGACGGGAGAGCAGTACTTC.

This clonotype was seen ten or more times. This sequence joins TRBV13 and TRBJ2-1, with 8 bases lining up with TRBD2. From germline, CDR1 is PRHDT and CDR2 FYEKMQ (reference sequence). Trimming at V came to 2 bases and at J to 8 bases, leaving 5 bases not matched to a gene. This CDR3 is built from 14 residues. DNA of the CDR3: TGTGCCAGCAGCTTACGGGGGGGCCCTGATGAGCAGTTCTTC. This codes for CASSLRGGPDEQFF.

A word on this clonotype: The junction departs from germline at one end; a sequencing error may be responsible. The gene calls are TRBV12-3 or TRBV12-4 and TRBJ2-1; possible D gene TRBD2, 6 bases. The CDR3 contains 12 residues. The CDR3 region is CASKSGGVLGVF. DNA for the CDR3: TGTGCCAGCAAATCCGGAGGGGTCTTGGGGGTCTTC.

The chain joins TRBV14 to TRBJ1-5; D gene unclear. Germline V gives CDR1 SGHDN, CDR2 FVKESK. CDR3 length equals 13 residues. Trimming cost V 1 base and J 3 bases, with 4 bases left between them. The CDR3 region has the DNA TGTGCCAGCAGCCAAGCCTCCAATCAGCCCCAGCATTTT. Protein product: CASSQASNQPQHF. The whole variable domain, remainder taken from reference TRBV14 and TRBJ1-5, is EAGVTQFPSHSVIEKGQTVTLRCDPISGHDNLYWYRRVMGKEIKFLLHFVKESKQDESGMPNNRFLAERTGGTYSTLKVQPAELEDSGVYFCASSQASNQPQHFGDGTRLSIL.

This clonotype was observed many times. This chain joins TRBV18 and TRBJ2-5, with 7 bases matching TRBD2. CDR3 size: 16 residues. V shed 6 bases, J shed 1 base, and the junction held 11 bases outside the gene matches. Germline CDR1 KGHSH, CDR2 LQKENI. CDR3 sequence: CASSSLAGVRQETQYF. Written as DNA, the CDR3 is TGTGCCAGCTCCTCTTTGGCGGGGGTCCGCCAAGAGACCCAGTACTTC.

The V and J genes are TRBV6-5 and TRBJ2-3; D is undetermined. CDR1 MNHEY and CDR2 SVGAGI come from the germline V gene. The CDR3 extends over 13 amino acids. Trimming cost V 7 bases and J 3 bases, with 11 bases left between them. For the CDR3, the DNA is TGTGCCAGCACCAGTGGCGTAACAGATACGCAGTATTTT. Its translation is CASTSGVTDTQYF.

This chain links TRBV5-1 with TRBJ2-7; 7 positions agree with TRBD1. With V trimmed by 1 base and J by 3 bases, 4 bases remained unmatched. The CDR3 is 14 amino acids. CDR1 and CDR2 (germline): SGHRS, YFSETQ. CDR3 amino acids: CASSLLRGRYEQYF. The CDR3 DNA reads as TGCGCCAGCAGCTTGCTTAGGGGGCGCTACGAGCAGTACTTC.

This CDR3 reads CASSLSSVDSFFSSYEQYF. The CDR3 nucleotides read TGTGCCAGCAGCTTATCATCGGTGGACAGTTTTTTTAGCTCCTACGAGCAGTACTTC. This chain uses TRBV7-2 with TRBJ2-7; D perhaps matches TRBD1 (6 bases). Germline V lookup: CDR1 SGHTA, CDR2 FQGNSA. The CDR3 sequence is 19 residues long. The ends were cut back, 2 bases at V and 0 bases at J, with 23 bases in the middle.

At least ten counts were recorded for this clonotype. CDR3 bases: TGTGCCAGCTCACCGGGACAGAACTACGAGCAGTACTTC. It yields the protein CASSPGQNYEQYF. The gene calls are TRBV18 and TRBJ2-7; 7 nucleotides line up with TRBD1. V shed 3 bases, J shed 3 bases, and the junction held 2 bases outside the gene matches. This CDR3 comprises 13 residues. From germline, CDR1 is KGHSH and CDR2 LQKENI.

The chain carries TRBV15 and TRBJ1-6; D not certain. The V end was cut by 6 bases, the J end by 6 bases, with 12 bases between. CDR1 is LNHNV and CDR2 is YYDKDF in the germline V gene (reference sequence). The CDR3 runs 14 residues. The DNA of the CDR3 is TGTGCCACCAGTCCTCCCCGAAGTAATTCACCCCTCCACTTT. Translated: CATSPPRSNSPLHF. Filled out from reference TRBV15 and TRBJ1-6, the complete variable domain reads DAMVIQNPRYQVTQFGKPVTLSCSQTLNHNVMYWYQQKSSQAPKLLFHYYDKDFNNEADTPDNFQSRRPNTSFCFLDIRSPGLGDTAMYLCATSPPRSNSPLHFGNGTRLTVT.

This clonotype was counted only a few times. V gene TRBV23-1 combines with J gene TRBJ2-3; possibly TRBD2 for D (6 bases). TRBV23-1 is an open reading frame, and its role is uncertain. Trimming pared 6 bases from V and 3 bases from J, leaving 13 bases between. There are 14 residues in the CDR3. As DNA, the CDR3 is TGCGCCAGCAGCTCGGGGGAGAGGACAGATACGCAGTATTTT. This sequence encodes CASSSGERTDTQYF.

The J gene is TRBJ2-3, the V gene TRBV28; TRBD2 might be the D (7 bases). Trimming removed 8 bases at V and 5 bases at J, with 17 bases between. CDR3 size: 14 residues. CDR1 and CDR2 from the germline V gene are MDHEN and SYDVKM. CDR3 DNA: TGTGCCAGCTCCGACGGGGGGCGGAGAGATACGCAGTATTTT. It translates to CASSDGGRRDTQYF.

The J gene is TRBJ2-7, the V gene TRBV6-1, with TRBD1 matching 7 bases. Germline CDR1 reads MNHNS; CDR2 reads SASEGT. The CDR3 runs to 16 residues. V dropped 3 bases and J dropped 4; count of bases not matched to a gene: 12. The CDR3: CASSDVSTGSRYEQYF. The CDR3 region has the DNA TGTGCCAGCAGTGACGTATCGACAGGGTCGAGATACGAGCAGTACTTC.

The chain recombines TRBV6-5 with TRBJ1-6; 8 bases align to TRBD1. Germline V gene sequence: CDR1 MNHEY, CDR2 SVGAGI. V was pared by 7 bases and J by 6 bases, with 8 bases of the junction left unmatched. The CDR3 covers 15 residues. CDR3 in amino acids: CASTTDRGFNSPLHF. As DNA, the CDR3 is TGTGCCAGCACCACTGACAGGGGCTTTAATTCACCCCTCCACTTT.

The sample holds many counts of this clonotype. CDR3 in DNA: TGTGCCAGCAGCCCTCATGGGTTAGCAACTAATGAAAAACTGTTTTTT. Translating gives CASSPHGLATNEKLFF. The chain links TRBV7-2 to TRBJ1-4; D unclear. Germline CDR1 is SGHTA and CDR2 is FQGNSA. The CDR3 length is 16 residues. Deletions cut 5 bases from V and 0 bases from J, with 13 bases between.

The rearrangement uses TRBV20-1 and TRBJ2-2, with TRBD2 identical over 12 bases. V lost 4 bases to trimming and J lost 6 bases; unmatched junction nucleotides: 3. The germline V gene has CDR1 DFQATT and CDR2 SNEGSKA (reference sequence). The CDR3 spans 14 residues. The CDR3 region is CSATGLAGAGELFF. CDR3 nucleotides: TGCAGTGCTACGGGACTAGCGGGCGCCGGGGAGCTGTTTTTT.

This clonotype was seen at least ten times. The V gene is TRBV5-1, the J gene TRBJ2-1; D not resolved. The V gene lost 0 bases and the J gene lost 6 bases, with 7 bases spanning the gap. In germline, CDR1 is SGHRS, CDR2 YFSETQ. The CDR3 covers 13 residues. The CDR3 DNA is TGCGCCAGCAGCTTGGCCGTCGGCAATGAGCAGTTCTTC. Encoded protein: CASSLAVGNEQFF.

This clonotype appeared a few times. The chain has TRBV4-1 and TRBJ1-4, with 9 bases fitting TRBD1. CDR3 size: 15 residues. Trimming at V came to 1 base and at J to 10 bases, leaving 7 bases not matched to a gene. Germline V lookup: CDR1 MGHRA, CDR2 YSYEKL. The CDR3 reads CASSQGPGQGVKLFF. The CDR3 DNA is TGCGCCAGCAGCCAAGGGCCGGGACAGGGCGTAAAACTGTTTTTT.

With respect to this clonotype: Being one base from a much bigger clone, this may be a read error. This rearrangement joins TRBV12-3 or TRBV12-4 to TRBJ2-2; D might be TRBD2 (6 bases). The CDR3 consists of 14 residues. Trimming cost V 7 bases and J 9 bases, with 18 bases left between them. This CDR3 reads CASKGGPGTWELFF. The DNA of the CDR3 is TGTGCCAGCAAGGGAGGACCTGGGACCTGGGAGCTGTTTTTT.

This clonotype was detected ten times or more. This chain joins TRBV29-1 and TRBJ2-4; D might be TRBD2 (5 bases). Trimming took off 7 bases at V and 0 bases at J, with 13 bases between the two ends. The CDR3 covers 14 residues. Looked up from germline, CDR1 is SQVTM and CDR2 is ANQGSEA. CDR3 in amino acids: CSAGLGRAKNIQYF. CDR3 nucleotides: TGCAGCGCCGGGCTGGGGAGAGCCAAAAACATTCAGTACTTC.

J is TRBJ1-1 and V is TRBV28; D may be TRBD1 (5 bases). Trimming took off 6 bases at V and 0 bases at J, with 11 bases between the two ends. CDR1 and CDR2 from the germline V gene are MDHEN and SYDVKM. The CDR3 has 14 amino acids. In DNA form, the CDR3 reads TGTGCCAGCAGGGGGACTGTTATGAACACTGAAGCTTTCTTT. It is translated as CASRGTVMNTEAFF.

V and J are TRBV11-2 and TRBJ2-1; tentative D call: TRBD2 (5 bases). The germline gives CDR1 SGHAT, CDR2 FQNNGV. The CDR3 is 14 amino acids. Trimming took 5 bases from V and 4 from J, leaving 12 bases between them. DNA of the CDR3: TGTGCCAGCAGCCAGGACTCACATTACAATGAGCAGTTCTTC. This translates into CASSQDSHYNEQFF.

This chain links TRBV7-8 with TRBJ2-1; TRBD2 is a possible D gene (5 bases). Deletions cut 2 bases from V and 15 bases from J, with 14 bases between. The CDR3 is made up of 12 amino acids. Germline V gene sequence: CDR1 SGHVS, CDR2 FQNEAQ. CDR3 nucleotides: TGTGCCAGCAGCTTAACCGGGAAACACGGGTTCTTC. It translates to CASSLTGKHGFF.